The 25 T cell receptor beta chains in this list originate from one sample, sequenced in a study of T cells in Graves' hyperthyroidism and ophthalmopathy (dated by TCRdb to about 2019). The library was made by multiplex PCR. TCRdb names Illumina HiSeq 2000 as the instrument used. The TCR beta CDR3 regions were amplified from RNA transcripts. The first round of RT-PCR for the TCR CDR3 was performed with the HTBI primer set and the Qiagen OneStep RT-PCR kit. TCRdb redid the processing of the public reads, applying fastp at Q25 and MiXCR, and retained in-frame beta chains. Identical CDR3 proteins give one entry, which carries the most common genes and DNA. The table for this sample lists under 350,000 distinct CDR3 sequences; about a sixth of them were counted only once. The ten largest clones add up to around 57% of the sample. The sequencing sample was made of blood. These TCRs come from an older woman with Graves' ophthalmopathy.

In its sample, this clonotype was seen many times. This chain links TRBV12-3 or TRBV12-4 with TRBJ2-2; possibly TRBD2 for D (5 bases). CDR3 size: 13 residues. Trimming shortened V by 1 base and J by 6 bases, and 6 bases separated the two germline ends. The CDR3 reads CASSLGGPGELFF. The CDR3 DNA reads TGTGCCAGCAGTTTAGGAGGGCCCGGGGAGCTGTTTTTT.

This clonotype was seen at least ten times. V gene TRBV5-1 combines with J gene TRBJ1-2, with 8 nucleotides matching TRBD1. V was pared by 4 bases and J by 6 bases, with 8 bases of the junction left unmatched. Germline V lookup: CDR1 SGHRS, CDR2 YFSETQ. The CDR3 is 14 amino acids. This CDR3 reads CASSPSAGGDGYTF. DNA of the CDR3: TGCGCCAGCAGCCCCTCGGCAGGGGGCGATGGCTACACCTTC.

In this sample, this clonotype turned up many times. The V gene is TRBV7-3, the J gene TRBJ2-3; D possibly corresponds to TRBD1 (6 bases). There are 15 residues in the CDR3. The germline CDR1 and CDR2 sequences are SGHTA and FQGTGA. V was trimmed by 2 bases and J by 3 bases, leaving 12 bases between them. CDR3 residues: CASSLYRAVTDTQYF. In DNA, the CDR3 is TGTGCCAGCAGCTTATACAGGGCGGTAACAGATACGCAGTATTTT.

In this sample, this clonotype turned up many times. This sequence joins TRBV12-3 or TRBV12-4 and TRBJ1-5; a weak D match, TRBD1 (5 bases). V lost 5 bases to trimming and J lost 1 base, with 27 bases between them. The CDR3 has 20 residues. Here the CDR3 reads CASSPGMPGRGSRSNQPQHF. DNA for the CDR3: TGTGCCAGCAGTCCCGGAATGCCAGGGAGGGGATCTAGGAGCAATCAGCCCCAGCATTTT.

This clonotype has a count of ten or more. J is TRBJ1-5 and V is TRBV6-1, with D hard to call. Germline V gives CDR1 MNHNS, CDR2 SASEGT. V was cut by 3 bases and J by 4 bases, with 10 bases left in between. The CDR3 has 14 residues. CDR3 coding DNA: TGTGCCAGCAGTGACCAGGTACGGAATCAGCCCCAGCATTTT. Protein sequence: CASSDQVRNQPQHF.

This sequence joins TRBV2 and TRBJ2-5; no reliable D call. CDR3 length equals 11 residues. Germline V gene sequence: CDR1 SNHLY, CDR2 FYNNEI. Trimming removed 7 bases at V and 3 bases at J, with 6 bases between. The CDR3: CASTGKETQYF. CDR3 DNA: TGTGCCAGCACAGGAAAAGAGACCCAGTACTTC.

This clonotype was seen more than once but under ten times. The chain combines TRBV5-1 with TRBJ1-4, with 9 bases aligning to TRBD1. Germline CDR1 reads SGHRS; CDR2 reads YFSETQ. The CDR3 is 15 amino acids. The V and J ends lost 0 bases and 5 bases, in that order; junction bases with no gene match: 2. This CDR3 reads CASSLAGTGNEKLFF. CDR3 DNA: TGCGCCAGCAGCTTGGCCGGGACAGGGAATGAAAAACTGTTTTTT.

The chain carries TRBV20-1 and TRBJ1-2; 10 positions agree with TRBD1. Losses at the gene ends were 1 base for V and 8 bases for J; bases not matched to a gene: 1. Per germline, CDR1 DFQATT and CDR2 SNEGSKA (reference sequence). The CDR3 consists of 12 residues. The CDR3 loop reads CSARVTGGGYTF. The CDR3 DNA is TGCAGTGCTAGAGTGACAGGGGGCGGCTACACCTTC.

This chain connects TRBV3-1 to TRBJ2-7; no definite D call. CDR3 length: 12 amino acids. The ends were cut back, 0 bases at V and 6 bases at J, with 6 bases in the middle. Germline values: CDR1 LGHDT, CDR2 YNNKEL (reference sequence). CDR3 amino acids: CASSQDLGEQYF. As DNA, the CDR3 is TGTGCCAGCAGCCAAGATCTTGGCGAGCAGTACTTC.

At least ten counts were recorded for this clonotype. V gene TRBV2 combines with J gene TRBJ1-5; 8 nucleotides line up with TRBD1. CDR3 length: 16 residues. Trimming at V came to 6 bases and at J to 2 bases, leaving 9 bases not matched to a gene. Germline values: CDR1 SNHLY, CDR2 FYNNEI. For the CDR3, the DNA is TGTGCCAGCAGGGCAGGGGGCAGGGTGGGCAATCAGCCCCAGCATTTT. Its translation: CASRAGGRVGNQPQHF.

This clonotype appeared a few times. The chain recombines TRBV4-3 with TRBJ2-4, with 14 bases aligning to TRBD2. Germline loops: CDR1 LGHNA, CDR2 YSLEER. The CDR3 runs to 16 residues. The junction had 6 bases not matched to a gene; V was cut back by 3 bases and J by 8 bases. Here the CDR3 reads CASSQGLAGAGDIQYF. The CDR3 DNA reads TGCGCCAGCAGCCAGGGACTAGCGGGAGCCGGAGACATTCAGTACTTC.

The chain uses TRBV18 and TRBJ1-1; D uncertain. This CDR3 has 13 amino acids. Germline V gene sequence: CDR1 KGHSH, CDR2 LQKENI. V lost 5 bases to trimming and J lost 4 bases, with 11 bases between them. The CDR3 region is CASSVQVGTEAFF. The CDR3 DNA is TGTGCCAGCTCAGTTCAGGTGGGCACTGAAGCTTTCTTT.

This clonotype has a count of ten or more. The V call is TRBV27, the J call TRBJ1-2; no firm D call. Trimming took 1 base from V and 8 from J, leaving 20 bases between them. Per the germline V gene, CDR1 is MNHEY and CDR2 is SMNVEV (reference sequence). The CDR3 has 16 amino acids. The DNA of the CDR3 is TGTGCCAGCAGTTTATTTGCGAGGGCCGCCTCTATGGGCTACACCTTC. It translates to CASSLFARAASMGYTF.

This clonotype was observed at least ten times. The V gene is TRBV12-3 or TRBV12-4, the J gene TRBJ1-5; D not certain. Trimming took off 5 bases at V and 12 bases at J, with 32 bases between the two ends. This CDR3 is built from 18 residues. DNA of the CDR3: TGTGCCAGCAGTCCCCACTGGACGCTGTATAGCAATAGAGGTTTCCAGCATTTT. This gives the protein CASSPHWTLYSNRGFQHF.

There are many counts of this clonotype. The genes are TRBV18 and TRBJ2-7; D may be TRBD1 (6 bases). V lost 3 bases, J lost 7 bases, and 16 bases lay in between. Germline CDR1 and CDR2: KGHSH and LQKENI. CDR3 size: 14 residues. The CDR3 DNA reads TGTGCCAGCTCACCCTATTGGGGGCAAGGAGAGCAGTACTTC. This gives the protein CASSPYWGQGEQYF.

This clonotype was counted between two and nine times. V gene TRBV15 combines with J gene TRBJ2-5; D is perhaps TRBD2 (6 bases). Germline V gives CDR1 LNHNV, CDR2 YYDKDF (reference sequence). The V and J ends lost 3 bases and 2 bases respectively, with 7 bases between them. This CDR3 spans 13 amino acids. The CDR3, as DNA: TGTGCCACCAGCAGGGGGGGACAAGAGACCCAGTACTTC. This sequence encodes CATSRGGQETQYF.

This clonotype was found many times. This chain links TRBV20-1 with TRBJ2-5; 8 bases match TRBD2. J lost 5 bases, V lost 0 bases, and 8 bases had no gene match. This CDR3 comprises 15 residues. Looked up from germline, CDR1 is DFQATT and CDR2 is SNEGSKA (reference sequence). CDR3 in DNA: TGCAGTGCTAGAGATCGCAGCGGGAGTTGGGAGACCCAGTACTTC. Amino acids: CSARDRSGSWETQYF.

The chain's CDR3 is CASLYGGGYGYTF. Here the CDR3 DNA reads TGTGCCAGCTTATATGGGGGAGGCTATGGCTACACCTTC. This chain links TRBV28 with TRBJ1-2; tentatively, D is TRBD1 (5 bases). The V and J ends lost 8 bases and 4 bases respectively, with 14 bases between them. Per the germline V gene, CDR1 is MDHEN and CDR2 is SYDVKM. CDR3 length: 13 amino acids.

This clonotype was counted between two and nine times. V is TRBV6-1 and J is TRBJ2-7; D unresolved. The length of the CDR3 is 12 residues. The V gene lost 7 bases and the J gene lost 3 bases, with 10 bases spanning the gap. Germline V lookup: CDR1 MNHNS, CDR2 SASEGT. The CDR3 reads CASTINDYEQYF. DNA for the CDR3: TGTGCCAGCACAATCAACGACTACGAGCAGTACTTC.

The chain couples TRBV27 to TRBJ2-3, with 9 nucleotides matching TRBD2. Germline CDR1 reads MNHEY; CDR2 reads SMNVEV (reference sequence). The CDR3 spans 17 residues. V gave up 1 base and J gave up 5 bases; unmatched junction bases: 10. The CDR3: CASSLFPNSGSGDTQYF. CDR3 bases: TGTGCCAGCAGTTTATTCCCTAATAGCGGGAGCGGAGATACGCAGTATTTT.

This clonotype has ten or more counts. This chain connects TRBV4-2 to TRBJ2-5, with TRBD2 matching over 10 bases. Looked up from germline, CDR1 is LGHNA and CDR2 is YNFKEQ. The V gene end was trimmed by 4 bases and the J gene end by 2 bases; junction bases not matched to a gene: 7. This CDR3 is built from 16 residues. This CDR3 is CASSRDPSGGQETQYF. Here the CDR3 DNA reads TGTGCCAGCAGCCGGGACCCTAGCGGGGGTCAAGAGACCCAGTACTTC.

This clonotype was observed many times. The chain carries TRBV20-1 and TRBJ1-5; D uncertain. CDR1 DFQATT and CDR2 SNEGSKA come from the germline V gene (reference sequence). CDR3 size: 12 residues. V was shortened by 6 bases and J by 3 bases, with 9 bases between the two germline ends. CDR3 protein: CSAMLANQPQHF. CDR3 bases: TGCAGTGCAATGCTGGCCAATCAGCCCCAGCATTTT.

The rearrangement links TRBV11-2 to TRBJ1-2; no clear D. This CDR3 spans 14 amino acids. CDR1 SGHAT and CDR2 FQNNGV come from the germline V gene. V was clipped by 2 bases and J by 3 bases, with 10 bases between them. CDR3 loop: CASSLIGGDYGYTF. The CDR3 region has the DNA TGTGCCAGCAGCTTAATAGGAGGAGACTATGGCTACACCTTC.

This clonotype was counted ten times or more. The genes are TRBV7-9 and TRBJ2-5, with 8 bases fitting TRBD1. The CDR3 length is 15 residues. The germline gives CDR1 SEHNR, CDR2 FQNEAQ (reference sequence). V trimming: 5 bases; J trimming: 2 bases; junction bases outside the gene matches: 7. CDR3 sequence: CASSQGQGTQETQYF. DNA for the CDR3: TGTGCCAGCAGCCAAGGACAGGGTACTCAAGAGACCCAGTACTTC. The variable domain in full, completed from reference TRBV7-9 and TRBJ2-5, reads DTGVSQNPRHKITKRGQNVTFRCDPISEHNRLYWYRQTLGQGPEFLTYFQNEAQLEKSRLLSDRFSAERPKGSFSTLEIQRTEQGDSAMYLCASSQGQGTQETQYFGPGTRLLVL.

In this sample, this clonotype turned up a few times. V gene TRBV12-5 combines with J gene TRBJ1-6, with D unresolved. Germline V gene data show CDR1 as LGHNT and CDR2 as FRNRAP. The CDR3 is 11 residues long. The V end lost 7 bases, the J end lost 12 bases, and 10 bases lay between the germline ends. CDR3 coding DNA: TGTGCTAGTGTCGCGGGTGAACCCCTCCACTTT. Its translation is CASVAGEPLHF.